This entry lists 9 T cell receptor beta chains sequenced from one sample in a study of post-analysis software for immune sequencing data (dated by TCRdb to between 2015 and 2016). The research as a whole found: Patients showed significantly higher frequencies than controls for a handful of TRBV segments, among them TRBV5-6, TRBV5-1 and TRBV20-1.

Library method: PCR. These reads were obtained on an Illumina HiSeq 2500. To reduce PCR and sequencing biases, unique molecular identifiers were built into the TCR beta cDNA libraries. The public reads were reprocessed in TCRdb via fastp at Q25 and MiXCR, keeping in-frame beta chains. Each entry merges the rows of one CDR3 protein and shows their most common DNA and genes. The sample data list about 540,000 distinct CDR3 sequences, and approximately 31% of these were observed just once. The leading ten clones occupy 4.5% to 7.5% of the sample. Their antigens are not known. The sample consisted of blood. The origin of the receptors is a girl between 2 and 17 years old with multiple sclerosis.

The sample holds a few counts of this clonotype. The CDR3 DNA is TGTGCCAGCAGCCCCGACAGGGCGGGTGAGACCCAGTTCTTC. Amino acids: CASSPDRAGETQFF. V gene TRBV9 combines with J gene TRBJ2-1; 7 bases align to TRBD1. The V gene's germline CDR1 is SGDLS and CDR2 YYNGEE. J lost 13 bases, V lost 4 bases, and 14 bases had no gene match. The CDR3 contains 14 residues.

This clonotype was detected a few times. The J gene is TRBJ2-3, the V gene TRBV11-2; D unclear. CDR1 and CDR2 from the germline V gene are SGHAT and FQNNGV. The CDR3 is 14 residues long. The ends were cut back, 2 bases at V and 2 bases at J, with 8 bases in the middle. CDR3 nucleotides: TGTGCCAGCAGCTTAATACAGACCACAGATACGCAGTATTTT. Protein product: CASSLIQTTDTQYF.

CDR3 nucleotides: TGCAGTGCAACAAACCGACAGGGCAATGAAAAACTGTTTTTT. Its translation: CSATNRQGNEKLFF. The chain carries TRBV20-1 and TRBJ1-4, with 7 bases matching TRBD1. Germline values: CDR1 DFQATT, CDR2 SNEGSKA (reference sequence). After removal of 6 bases from V and 5 bases from J, the junction contained 9 bases not matched to a gene. This CDR3 contains 14 residues.

CDR3 nucleotide sequence: TGTGCCAGCAGGGAGGAGGGGGAGACCCAGTACTTC. Translation gives CASREEGETQYF. The chain uses TRBV7-9 and TRBJ2-5, with TRBD2 as a possible D gene (6 bases). Trimming stripped 6 bases from V and 5 bases from J, with 10 bases between. Germline values: CDR1 SEHNR, CDR2 FQNEAQ (reference sequence). This CDR3 is 12 amino acids long.

The chain is built from TRBV7-9 and TRBJ1-1; D gene ambiguous. CDR1 is SEHNR and CDR2 is FQNEAQ in the germline V gene (reference sequence). The CDR3 is 15 amino acids. Trimming left V 5 bases short and J 2 bases short, with 15 bases between. CDR3 residues: CASSPHRAVNTEAFF. The CDR3 bases are TGTGCCAGCAGCCCCCATCGGGCAGTAAACACTGAAGCTTTCTTT.

This clonotype was detected a few times. The chain uses TRBV20-1 and TRBJ2-1, with 9 bases identical to TRBD1. The CDR3 sequence is 15 residues long. With V trimmed by 3 bases and J by 0 bases, 3 bases remained unmatched. Germline assignment: CDR1 DFQATT and CDR2 SNEGSKA (reference sequence). The CDR3 reads CSASGGQGSYNEQFF. DNA of the CDR3: TGCAGTGCTAGTGGGGGACAGGGCTCCTACAATGAGCAGTTCTTC.

This clonotype has only a few counts. This sequence joins TRBV2 and TRBJ1-2; D perhaps matches TRBD1 (5 bases). The CDR3 has 13 residues. Germline values: CDR1 SNHLY, CDR2 FYNNEI. Between the trimmed V and J ends, which lost 7 bases and 3 bases, there was a span of 12 bases. CDR3 coding DNA: TGTGCCAGCATCCTAGGAGGGGACTATGGCTACACCTTC. It specifies CASILGGDYGYTF.

This clonotype was seen more than once but under ten times. V usage is TRBV10-2 and J usage is TRBJ2-7; a weak D match, TRBD2 (7 bases). The J call is doubtful: the DNA matches TRBJ2-5 better. This CDR3 region has 14 residues. The germline gives CDR1 WSHSY, CDR2 SAAADI. CDR3 residues: CASSEIGGHGTQYF. The CDR3 DNA reads as TGCGCCAGCAGTGAGATCGGGGGGCATGGGACCCAGTACTTC.

The rearrangement joins TRBV18 to TRBJ2-7; unclear D gene. Germline V gives CDR1 KGHSH, CDR2 LQKENI. This CDR3 contains 13 residues. V was pared by 2 bases and J by 3 bases, with 8 bases between. In DNA, the CDR3 is TGTGCCAGCTCACCAGGTAATGGCTACGAGCAGTACTTC. It yields the protein CASSPGNGYEQYF.